Sequencing of this T cell receptor beta chain was carried out in a study of blood T cell repertoires in COVID-19. Across the study: Collection of acute and convalescent COVID-19 samples took place in the United States, Italy and Spain. PBMCs, B-cell-depleted T cells, or T cells were the source of the cDNA or gDNA that made up the material.

CDR1 and CDR2 (germline): MGHRA, YSYEKL. The CDR3 extends over 14 amino acids. Trimming removed 7 bases at V and 8 bases at J, with 15 bases between. Here immunoSEQ multiplex PCR was the method, and the copy in TCRdb shows in-frame clones only, minus some. The sample consists of about 210,000 clones, 84% of them appearing once. Exposed study participants had met a COVID-19 case within 2 weeks before entry. This clone was found once. This TCR came from a woman in her 30s who had been exposed to COVID-19. The rearrangement uses TRBV4-1 and TRBJ1-6; D call uncertain. Sequencing input: PBMCs or T cells enriched from blood (not recorded which). This CDR3 is CASNSPEAYSPLHF. CDR3 nucleotides: TGCGCCAGCAATTCGCCCGAAGCTTATTCACCCCTCCACTTT.